This T cell receptor beta chain appears in the sequencing data of a study of blood T cell repertoires in COVID-19. Study at large: Sources were T cells, B-cell-depleted T cells, or PBMCs; the material itself was cDNA or gDNA.

Only in-frame clones appear in the TCRdb table, and some are missing; sequencing was by immunoSEQ multiplex PCR. The data contain roughly 200,000 clones, about 91% of them singletons. The sample holds a few counts of this clone. There are 18 residues in the CDR3. Germline loops: CDR1 MGHRA, CDR2 YSYEKL. With 0 bases removed from V and 0 bases from J, the gap between germline ends came to 15 bases. The genes are TRBV4-1 and TRBJ2-1; maybe TRBD2 (6 bases). Sequencing was done on a sample of peripheral blood. The clonotype was recovered from a man aged 18 to 30 with active or convalescent COVID-19. The CDR3 is CASSQEGAGLRSYNEQFF. The CDR3 nucleotides are TGCGCCAGCAGCCAAGAAGGGGCGGGACTCCGCTCCTACAATGAGCAGTTCTTC.